The clone carrying this T cell receptor (beta chain) was found a few times. The antigen is undetermined. This entry comes from a study of T-cell memory formation after mild COVID-19. Overall study findings and caveats: Researchers found some responding clones in pre-infection memory, a sign that cross-reactive memory joined. There was no confirmation that second-wave clones peaking on day 37 were SARS-CoV-2 specific. Later expanders leaned CD4+, whereas day 15 to 85 contracting clones were balanced CD4/CD8.

Germline CDR1 and CDR2: SGHRS and YFSETQ. The V and J ends lost 0 bases and 1 base, in that order; junction bases with no gene match: 5. The CDR3 loop spans 16 amino acids. From the 5' RACE reads, TCRdb called clonotypes with MiXCR, one entry per CDR3 protein. The table shows roughly 170,000 distinct CDR3 sequences, with around 20% occurring only once. The clonotype originates from a man in his late teens or twenties who had mild COVID-19 (a few samples of this study predate the infection). Cell type and time point are not known. The V gene is TRBV5-1, the J gene TRBJ2-5; 8 nucleotides line up with TRBD1. Sequenced input: PBMCs or a T cell subset sorted from them (not recorded which). Written as DNA, the CDR3 is TGCGCCAGCAGCTTGGCCAGGGGGCCGCCCCAAGAGACCCAGTACTTC. The encoded protein is CASSLARGPPQETQYF. Full variable domain (rest looked up from reference TRBV5-1 and TRBJ2-5): KAGVTQTPRYLIKTRGQQVTLSCSPISGHRSVSWYQQTPGQGLQFLFEYFSETQRNKGNFPGRFSGRQFSNSRSEMNVSTLELGDSALYLCASSLARGPPQETQYFGPGTRLLVL.